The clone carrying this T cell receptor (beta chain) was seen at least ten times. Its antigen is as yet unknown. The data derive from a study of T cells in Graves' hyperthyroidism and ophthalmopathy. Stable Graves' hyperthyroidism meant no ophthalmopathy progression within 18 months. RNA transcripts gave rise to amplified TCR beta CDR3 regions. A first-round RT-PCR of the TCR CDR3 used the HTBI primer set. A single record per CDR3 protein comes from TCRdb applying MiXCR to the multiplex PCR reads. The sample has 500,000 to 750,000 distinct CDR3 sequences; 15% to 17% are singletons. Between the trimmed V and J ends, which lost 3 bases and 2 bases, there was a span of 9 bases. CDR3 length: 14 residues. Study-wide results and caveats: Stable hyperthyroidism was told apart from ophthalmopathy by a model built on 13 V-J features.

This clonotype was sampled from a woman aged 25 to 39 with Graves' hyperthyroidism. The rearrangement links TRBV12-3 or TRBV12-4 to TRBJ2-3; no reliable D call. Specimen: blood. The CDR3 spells CASSFFWSTDTQYF. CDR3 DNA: TGTGCCAGCAGTTTTTTCTGGTCCACAGATACGCAGTATTTT.